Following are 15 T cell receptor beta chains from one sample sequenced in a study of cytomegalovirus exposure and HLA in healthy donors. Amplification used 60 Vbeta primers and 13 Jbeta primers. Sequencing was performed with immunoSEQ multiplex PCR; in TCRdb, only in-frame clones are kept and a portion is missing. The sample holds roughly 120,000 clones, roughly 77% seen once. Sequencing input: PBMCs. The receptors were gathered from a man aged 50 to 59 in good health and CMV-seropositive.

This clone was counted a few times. CDR3 sequence: CASSLGTAGTEAFF. The CDR3 DNA follows: TGTGCCAGCAGCTTAGGGACAGCAGGCACTGAAGCTTTCTTT. The chain couples TRBV5-4 to TRBJ1-1; 7 bases agree with TRBD1. J was trimmed by 4 bases and V by 2 bases; bases with no gene match: 5. The CDR3 is 14 amino acids. The germline V gene encodes CDR1 SGHNT and CDR2 YYREEE (reference sequence).

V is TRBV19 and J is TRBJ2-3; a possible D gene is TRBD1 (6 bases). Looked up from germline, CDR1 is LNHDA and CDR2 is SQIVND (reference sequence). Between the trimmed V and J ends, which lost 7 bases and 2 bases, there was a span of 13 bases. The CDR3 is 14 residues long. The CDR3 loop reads CASKTGEVTDTQYF. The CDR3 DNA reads TGTGCCAGTAAGACAGGAGAGGTCACAGATACGCAGTATTTT.

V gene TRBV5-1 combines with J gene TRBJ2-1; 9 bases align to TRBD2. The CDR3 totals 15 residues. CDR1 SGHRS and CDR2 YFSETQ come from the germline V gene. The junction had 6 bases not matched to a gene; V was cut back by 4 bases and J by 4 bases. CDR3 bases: TGCGCCAGCAGCCAGTTAGCGGGGGTTTACAATGAGCAGTTCTTC. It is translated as CASSQLAGVYNEQFF.

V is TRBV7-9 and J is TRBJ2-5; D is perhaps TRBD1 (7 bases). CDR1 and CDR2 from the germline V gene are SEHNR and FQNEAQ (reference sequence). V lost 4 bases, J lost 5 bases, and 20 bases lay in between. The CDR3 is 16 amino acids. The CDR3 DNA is TGTGCCAGCAGCTATCCCGGGCAGGGGGGAAGGGAGACCCAGTACTTC. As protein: CASSYPGQGGRETQYF. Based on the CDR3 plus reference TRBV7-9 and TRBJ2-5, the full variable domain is DTGVSQNPRHKITKRGQNVTFRCDPISEHNRLYWYRQTLGQGPEFLTYFQNEAQLEKSRLLSDRFSAERPKGSFSTLEIQRTEQGDSAMYLCASSYPGQGGRETQYFGPGTRLLVL.

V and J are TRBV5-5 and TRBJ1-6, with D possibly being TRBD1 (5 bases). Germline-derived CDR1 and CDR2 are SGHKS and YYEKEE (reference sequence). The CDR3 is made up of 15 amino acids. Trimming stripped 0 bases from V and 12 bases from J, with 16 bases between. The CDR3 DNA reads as TGTGCCAGCAGCTTGGGTCCGGGGGGTATGGTACCCCTCCACTTT. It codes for CASSLGPGGMVPLHF.

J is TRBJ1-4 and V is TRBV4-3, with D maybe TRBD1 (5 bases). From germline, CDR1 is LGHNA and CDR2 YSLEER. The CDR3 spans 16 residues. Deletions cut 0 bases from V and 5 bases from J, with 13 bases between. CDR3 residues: CASSQEFGAGNEKLFF. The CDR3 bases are TGCGCCAGCAGCCAAGAATTTGGGGCGGGGAATGAAAAACTGTTTTTT.

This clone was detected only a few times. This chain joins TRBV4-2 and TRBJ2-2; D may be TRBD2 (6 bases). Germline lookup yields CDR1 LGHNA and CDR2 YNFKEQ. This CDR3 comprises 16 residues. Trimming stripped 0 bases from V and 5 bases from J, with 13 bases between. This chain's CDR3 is CASSQDGTPGTGELFF. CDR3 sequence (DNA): TGTGCCAGCAGCCAAGATGGGACTCCCGGGACCGGGGAGCTGTTTTTT.

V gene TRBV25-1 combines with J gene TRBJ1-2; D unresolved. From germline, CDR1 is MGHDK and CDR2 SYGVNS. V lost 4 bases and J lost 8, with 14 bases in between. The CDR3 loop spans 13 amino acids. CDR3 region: CASSVTEALGYTF. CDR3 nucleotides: TGTGCCAGCAGTGTCACAGAAGCCTTAGGCTACACCTTC.

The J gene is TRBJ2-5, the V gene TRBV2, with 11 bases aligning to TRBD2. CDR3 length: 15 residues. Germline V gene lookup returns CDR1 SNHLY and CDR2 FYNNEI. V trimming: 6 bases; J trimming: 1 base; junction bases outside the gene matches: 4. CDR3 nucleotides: TGTGCCAGCAGGCCGGGACTAGCGGTCCAAGAGACCCAGTACTTC. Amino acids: CASRPGLAVQETQYF.

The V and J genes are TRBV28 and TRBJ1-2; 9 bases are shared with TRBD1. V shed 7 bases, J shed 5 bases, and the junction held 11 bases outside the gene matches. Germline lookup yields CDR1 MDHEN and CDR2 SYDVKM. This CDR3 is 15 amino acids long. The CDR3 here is CASTPGTGFLYGYTF. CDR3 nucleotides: TGTGCCAGCACCCCCGGGACAGGGTTCCTTTATGGCTACACCTTC.

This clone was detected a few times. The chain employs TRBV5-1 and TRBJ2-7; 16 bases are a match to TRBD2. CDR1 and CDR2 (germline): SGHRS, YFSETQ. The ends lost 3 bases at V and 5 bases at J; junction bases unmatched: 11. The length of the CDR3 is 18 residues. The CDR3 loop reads CASSYGTSGRAGSHEQYF. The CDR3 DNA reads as TGCGCCAGCAGCTATGGGACTAGCGGGAGGGCCGGAAGCCACGAGCAGTACTTC.

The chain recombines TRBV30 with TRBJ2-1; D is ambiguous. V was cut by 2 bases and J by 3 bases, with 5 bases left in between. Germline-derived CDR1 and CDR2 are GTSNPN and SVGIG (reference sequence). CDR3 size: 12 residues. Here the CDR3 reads CAWSRLYNEQFF. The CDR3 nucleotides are TGTGCCTGGAGTAGACTCTACAATGAGCAGTTCTTC.

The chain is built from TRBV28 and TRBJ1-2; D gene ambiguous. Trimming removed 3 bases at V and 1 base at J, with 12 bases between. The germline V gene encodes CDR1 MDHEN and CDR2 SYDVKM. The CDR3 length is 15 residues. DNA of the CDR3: TGTGCCAGCAGTTTGTACACTCCGGGTAACTATGGCTACACCTTC. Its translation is CASSLYTPGNYGYTF.

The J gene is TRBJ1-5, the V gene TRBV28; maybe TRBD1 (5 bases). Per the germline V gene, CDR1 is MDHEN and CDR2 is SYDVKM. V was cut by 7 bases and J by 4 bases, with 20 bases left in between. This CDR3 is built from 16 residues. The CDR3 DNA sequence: TGTGCCAGCACATATGCGGGGGGGATATGGAATCAGCCCCAGCATTTT. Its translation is CASTYAGGIWNQPQHF.

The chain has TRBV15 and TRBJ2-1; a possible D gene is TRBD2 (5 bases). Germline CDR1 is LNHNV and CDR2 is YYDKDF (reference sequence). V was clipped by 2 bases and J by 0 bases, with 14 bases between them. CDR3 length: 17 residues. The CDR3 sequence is CATSRLGGRLSYNEQFF. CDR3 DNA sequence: TGTGCCACCAGCAGATTGGGCGGGCGGCTCTCCTACAATGAGCAGTTCTTC.